The 17 T cell receptor beta chains listed next were all sequenced from one sample in a study of chronic HIV infection and antiretroviral therapy (dated by TCRdb to 2014 to 2015). Library method: 5' RACE. These reads were obtained on an Illumina MiSeq. TCRdb redid the processing of the public reads, applying fastp at Q25 and MiXCR, and retained in-frame beta chains. Rows are unified per CDR3 protein, each entry keeping the most common DNA and genes. For this sample the table gives 45,000 to 55,000 distinct CDR3 sequences, of which about a fifth were detected only once. Together, the top ten hold under 3.5% of the sample. The sample consisted of peripheral blood. The receptors shown here come from an adult who had HIV and had not received antiretroviral therapy, or was an uninfected healthy control (not recorded which).

The rearrangement joins TRBV4-1 to TRBJ1-4; a weak D match, TRBD1 (6 bases). There are 14 residues in the CDR3. Trimming took 5 bases from V and 6 from J, leaving 13 bases between them. CDR1 MGHRA and CDR2 YSYEKL come from the germline V gene. The chain's CDR3 is CASSGNREDEKLFF. CDR3 DNA: TGCGCCAGCAGCGGGAACAGGGAGGATGAAAAACTGTTTTTT.

This chain connects TRBV18 to TRBJ1-1, with 8 bases aligning to TRBD1. CDR1 KGHSH and CDR2 LQKENI come from the germline V gene. This CDR3 comprises 17 residues. V lost 3 bases to trimming and J lost 2 bases; unmatched junction nucleotides: 11. DNA of the CDR3: TGTGCCAGCTCACCTGTTCCAGGGGGCTTGGGTAACACTGAAGCTTTCTTT. Translated, it gives CASSPVPGGLGNTEAFF.

The chain couples TRBV10-3 to TRBJ2-1; 8 bases fit TRBD2. V trimming: 0 bases; J trimming: 15 bases; junction bases outside the gene matches: 7. CDR1 is ENHRY and CDR2 is SYGVKD in the germline V gene. The CDR3 spans 13 residues. The DNA for the CDR3 is TGTGCCATCAGTGAGTCGTTGCGGGAGGCCGTGTTCTTC. It yields the protein CAISESLREAVFF.

This clonotype was picked up a small number of times. The rearrangement links TRBV29-1 to TRBJ1-1; the match to TRBD1 covers 11 bases. J was trimmed by 2 bases and V by 3 bases; bases with no gene match: 5. The V gene's germline CDR1 is SQVTM and CDR2 ANQGSEA. CDR3 length: 15 amino acids. This chain's CDR3 is CSVEGQGGVNTEAFF. CDR3 nucleotide sequence: TGCAGCGTTGAGGGACAGGGGGGGGTTAACACTGAAGCTTTCTTT.

The chain is built from TRBV28 and TRBJ1-2, with a possible D match to TRBD1 (6 bases). The V end was cut by 8 bases, the J end by 4 bases, with 17 bases between. The CDR3 spans 14 residues. Germline V CDR1 and CDR2: MDHEN, SYDVKM. CDR3 in DNA: TGTGCCAGCCACGCGGGGGGCCCGCGCTATGGCTACACCTTC. It is translated as CASHAGGPRYGYTF.

This clonotype was detected only a few times. V and J are TRBV4-1 and TRBJ1-5, with D tentatively TRBD1 (5 bases). The V and J ends lost 6 bases and 7 bases respectively, with 16 bases between them. The CDR3 has 14 amino acids. The germline V gene encodes CDR1 MGHRA and CDR2 YSYEKL. CDR3 residues: CASRSRQGGQPQHF. Here the CDR3 DNA reads TGCGCCAGCAGGTCCCGGCAGGGAGGCCAGCCCCAGCATTTT.

Only a few counts were recorded for this clonotype. The rearrangement uses TRBV7-9 and TRBJ2-3, with D possibly called TRBD1 or TRBD2 (5 bases each). The V end lost 1 base, the J end lost 6 bases, and 14 bases lay between the germline ends. This CDR3 spans 15 amino acids. Looked up from germline, CDR1 is SEHNR and CDR2 is FQNEAQ (reference sequence). For the CDR3, the DNA is TGTGCCAGCAGCTTAGGGGACCCCAACCTCGATACGCAGTATTTT. Its protein product is CASSLGDPNLDTQYF.

This clonotype was seen more than once but under ten times. The chain uses TRBV6-5 and TRBJ2-7, with 9 bases matching TRBD1. Losses at the gene ends were 5 bases for V and 4 bases for J; bases not matched to a gene: 3. The germline CDR1 and CDR2 sequences are MNHEY and SVGAGI. The CDR3 has 13 residues. In DNA form, the CDR3 reads TGTGCCAGCAGTCACGGGACAGGGTACGAGCAGTACTTC. It translates to CASSHGTGYEQYF.

This clonotype was counted a few times. The rearrangement uses TRBV9 and TRBJ2-3; 13 positions agree with TRBD2. Germline assignment: CDR1 SGDLS and CDR2 YYNGEE. The trim removed 2 bases at V and 4 bases at J, leaving 10 bases unmatched. CDR3 length equals 18 residues. Written as DNA, the CDR3 is TGTGCCAGCAGCGTCCAGGACAGGGGACTAGCGGGACCAGATACGCAGTATTTT. This sequence encodes CASSVQDRGLAGPDTQYF.

The rearrangement joins TRBV4-1 to TRBJ2-3; TRBD2 is a possible D gene (6 bases). The germline V gene has CDR1 MGHRA and CDR2 YSYEKL. V lost 7 bases and J lost 1, with 12 bases in between. The CDR3 consists of 14 residues. CDR3 nucleotide sequence: TGCGCCAGCAAGGACTACCGGGGCACAGATACGCAGTATTTT. Encoded protein: CASKDYRGTDTQYF.

The genes are TRBV21-1 and TRBJ2-3; TRBD2, as called in the table, went unchecked against the DNA. TRBV21-1 is recorded as a pseudogene. The CDR3 is 18 residues long. CDR3 region: CASSPRLAGGTSTDTQYF. The CDR3 DNA is TGTGCCAGCAGCCCGAGGCTAGCGGGAGGTACTAGCACAGATACGCAGTATTTT.

About this clonotype: Here the CDR3 omits its conserved ending phenylalanine or tryptophan, so a read error is the likely source. The V and J genes are TRBV9 and TRBJ2-5; 8 bases line up with TRBD2. This CDR3 spans 14 amino acids. Germline lookup yields CDR1 SGDLS and CDR2 YYNGEE. The J segment lost 1 base and the V segment lost 3 bases, leaving 2 bases of the junction unmatched. CDR3 nucleotide sequence: TGTGCCAGCAGCGGTAGCGGGACCCAAGAGACCCAGTACCTC. Its protein product is CASSGSGTQETQYL.

This clonotype was detected only a few times. The rearrangement links TRBV29-1 to TRBJ2-1, with D possibly TRBD2 on 7 matching bases. The V gene's germline CDR1 is SQVTM and CDR2 ANQGSEA. The CDR3 length is 12 residues. V lost 2 bases, J lost 15 bases, and 17 bases lay in between. This CDR3 reads CSVEISGGGWFF. The CDR3 nucleotides read TGCAGCGTTGAAATCTCTGGGGGGGGCTGGTTCTTC.

About this clonotype itself: Germline is not matched at one junction end, which may reflect a read error. The rearrangement joins TRBV25-1 to TRBJ2-3, with 13 bases aligning to TRBD2. Germline CDR1 is MGHDK and CDR2 is SYGVNS. The CDR3 is made up of 17 amino acids. CDR3 region: CASSHRTSGSRPDMQYF. CDR3 in DNA: TGTGCCAGCAGTCATAGGACTAGCGGGAGTCGCCCAGATATGCAGTATTTT. The full variable domain, with the rest looked up from reference TRBV25-1 and TRBJ2-3, is EADIYQTPRYLVIGTGKKITLECSQTMGHDKMYWYQQDPGMELHLIHYSYGVNSTEKGDLSSESTVSRIRTEHFPLTLESARPSHTSQYLCASSHRTSGSRPDMQYFGPGTRLTVL.

The V gene is TRBV27, the J gene TRBJ2-7; 7 bases agree with TRBD1. Germline trimming cut 3 bases from V and 2 bases from J; bases unmatched to any gene: 4. The V gene's germline CDR1 is MNHEY and CDR2 SMNVEV (reference sequence). The CDR3 has 14 amino acids. In DNA form, the CDR3 reads TGTGCCAGCAGTTTGACAGGGTTGCCCTACGAGCAGTACTTC. It codes for CASSLTGLPYEQYF.

The chain has TRBV27 and TRBJ2-1; the match to TRBD2 covers 10 bases. Germline lookup yields CDR1 MNHEY and CDR2 SMNVEV (reference sequence). The CDR3 is 14 residues long. V shed 5 bases, J shed 5 bases, and the junction held 3 bases outside the gene matches. The CDR3 is CASSVGLAHNEQFF. The CDR3 nucleotides read TGTGCCAGCAGTGTGGGACTAGCGCACAATGAGCAGTTCTTC.

This clonotype has just a few counts. This chain joins TRBV2 and TRBJ1-1; D is perhaps TRBD1 (5 bases). There are 11 residues in the CDR3. V was cut by 0 bases and J by 10 bases, with 6 bases left in between. The V gene's germline CDR1 is SNHLY and CDR2 FYNNEI. The CDR3: CASSEAGGAFF. The CDR3 DNA is TGTGCCAGCAGTGAAGCGGGGGGAGCTTTCTTT.